A single sample is the source of the 9 T cell receptor beta chains below, sequenced in a study of T-cell memory formation after mild COVID-19. MiXCR, applied by TCRdb to the 5' RACE reads, yields one record per CDR3 protein. The sample carries about 350,000 distinct CDR3 sequences, around 15% recorded once. The source material was PBMCs or a T cell subset sorted from them (not recorded which). Receptor source: a man aged 18 to 29 who had mild COVID-19 (a few samples of this study predate the infection). Cell type and time point are not known.

This clonotype was seen repeatedly, ten times or more. This chain uses TRBV4-3 with TRBJ2-3; 8 nucleotides match TRBD2. The CDR3 extends over 17 amino acids. The trim removed 0 bases at V and 3 bases at J, leaving 8 bases unmatched. Germline V CDR1 and CDR2: LGHNA, YSLEER. The CDR3 nucleotides read TGCGCCAGCAGCCAAGATCAGAGAGCGGGGGTGACAGATACGCAGTATTTT. Its translation is CASSQDQRAGVTDTQYF.

The chain couples TRBV5-6 to TRBJ1-2; TRBD1 matches at 9 bases. CDR3 length: 15 residues. J was trimmed by 8 bases and V by 0 bases; bases with no gene match: 8. Germline assignment: CDR1 SGHDT and CDR2 YYEEEE. The CDR3 DNA reads TGTGCCAGCAGCTTGGAGGCTACAGGGGGCGCCGGCTACACCTTC. Amino acid sequence: CASSLEATGGAGYTF.

Ten or more counts support this clonotype. J is TRBJ1-5 and V is TRBV4-2; no firm D call. The V and J ends lost 1 base and 1 base respectively, with 17 bases between them. The V gene's germline CDR1 is LGHNA and CDR2 YNFKEQ. This CDR3 contains 18 residues. The CDR3 region has the DNA TGTGCCAGCAGCCAAGTTGCCCCCCGACACGGCAGCAATCAGCCCCAGCATTTT. Translation: CASSQVAPRHGSNQPQHF.

This clonotype was counted between two and nine times. The chain is built from TRBV18 and TRBJ2-5, with D hard to call. The V end was cut by 6 bases, the J end by 5 bases, with 13 bases between. Per the germline V gene, CDR1 is KGHSH and CDR2 is LQKENI. The CDR3 spans 13 residues. CDR3 sequence: CASSPLDTETQYF. CDR3 nucleotide sequence: TGTGCCAGCTCGCCCCTAGATACGGAGACCCAGTACTTC.

The gene calls are TRBV6-5 and TRBJ2-1; 10 bases fit TRBD2. J gave up 5 bases and V 4 bases, and 5 bases lay outside the gene matches. The CDR3 covers 15 residues. Germline V gene sequence: CDR1 MNHEY, CDR2 SVGAGI. The CDR3 reads CASSLAGGRNNEQFF. CDR3 nucleotide sequence: TGTGCCAGCAGTTTAGCGGGGGGACGGAACAATGAGCAGTTCTTC.

There are a few counts of this clonotype. The rearrangement uses TRBV7-2 and TRBJ1-2; no firm D call. This CDR3 comprises 14 residues. In germline, CDR1 is SGHTA, CDR2 FQGNSA. With 5 bases removed from V and 5 bases from J, the gap between germline ends came to 15 bases. CDR3 nucleotide sequence: TGTGCCAGCAGCCCAGGACGAGGTCCTTATGGCTACACCTTC. Encoded protein: CASSPGRGPYGYTF.

This clonotype came up a few times. The V and J genes are TRBV6-2 or TRBV6-3 and TRBJ1-3; D gene uncertain. This CDR3 comprises 13 residues. Per germline, CDR1 MNHEY and CDR2 SVGEGT. Trimming shortened V by 8 bases and J by 4 bases, and 12 bases separated the two germline ends. In nucleotides, the CDR3 is TGTGCCAGCCGCCGGAACCTAGGAAACACCATATATTTT. Protein sequence: CASRRNLGNTIYF.

The chain joins TRBV4-2 to TRBJ2-7; 8 nucleotides agree with TRBD1. CDR1 and CDR2 from the germline V gene are LGHNA and YNFKEQ. Losses at the gene ends were 4 bases for V and 1 base for J; bases not matched to a gene: 3. The CDR3 is 14 residues long. Here the CDR3 reads CASSLRTGSYEQYF. CDR3 in DNA: TGTGCCAGCAGCCTAAGGACAGGGTCCTACGAGCAGTACTTC.

The chain employs TRBV20-1 and TRBJ1-2; D unresolved. The CDR3 runs to 12 residues. CDR1 DFQATT and CDR2 SNEGSKA come from the germline V gene (reference sequence). Deletions cut 6 bases from V and 5 bases from J, with 13 bases between. The CDR3 here is CSAIAREYGYTF. CDR3 DNA: TGCAGTGCGATTGCGCGGGAGTATGGCTACACCTTC.